The TCR beta chain described here comes from a study of T cells after yellow fever vaccination. At the level of the study: Libraries from low-cell-number fractions were prepared with the SMART-Seq v4 Ultra Low Input RNA kit. Study-wide results and caveats: Secondary responses were weaker yet peaked faster, day 5 versus 15. Abundant clonotypes (contaminants from the bulk population) could be present in FACS-sorted repertoires. Clones from primary vaccination mostly reappeared after the booster (about 97% CD4, approximately 86% CD8).

This clonotype was observed many times. What it binds is not known. One entry per CDR3 protein results from TCRdb running MiXCR on the 5' RACE reads. The sample shows about 130,000 distinct CDR3 sequences, under 8.5% of them seen only once. The receptor's source is a man aged 18 to 30 who received the YFV17D yellow fever vaccine. Sequencing was performed on CD4+ T cells sorted from PBMCs, taken around 10 days after the first yellow fever vaccination.

The CDR3 DNA sequence: TGTGCCAGCAGCCTTTTGGGGTACGAGCAGTACGTC. Translation: CASSLLGYEQYV. The J gene is TRBJ2-7, the V gene TRBV2; D not resolved. The CDR3 is 12 amino acids. V was clipped by 6 bases and J by 4 bases, with 10 bases between them. Germline lookup yields CDR1 SNHLY and CDR2 FYNNEI.